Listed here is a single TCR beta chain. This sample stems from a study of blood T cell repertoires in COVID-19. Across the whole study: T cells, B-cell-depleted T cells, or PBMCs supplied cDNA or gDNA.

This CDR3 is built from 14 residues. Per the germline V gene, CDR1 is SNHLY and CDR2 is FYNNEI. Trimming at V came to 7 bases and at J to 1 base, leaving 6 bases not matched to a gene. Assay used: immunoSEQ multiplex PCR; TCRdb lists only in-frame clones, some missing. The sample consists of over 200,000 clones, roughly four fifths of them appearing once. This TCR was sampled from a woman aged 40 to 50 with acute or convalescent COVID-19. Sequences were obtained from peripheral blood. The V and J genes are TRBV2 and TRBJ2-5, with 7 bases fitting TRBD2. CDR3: CASIRGGSQETQYF. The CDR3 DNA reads TGTGCCAGCATTAGGGGAGGGTCCCAAGAGACCCAGTACTTC. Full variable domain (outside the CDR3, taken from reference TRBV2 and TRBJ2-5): EPEVTQTPSHQVTQMGQEVILRCVPISNHLYFYWYRQILGQKVEFLVSFYNNEISEKSEIFDDQFSVERPDGSNFTLKIRSTKLEDSAMYFCASIRGGSQETQYFGPGTRLLVL.